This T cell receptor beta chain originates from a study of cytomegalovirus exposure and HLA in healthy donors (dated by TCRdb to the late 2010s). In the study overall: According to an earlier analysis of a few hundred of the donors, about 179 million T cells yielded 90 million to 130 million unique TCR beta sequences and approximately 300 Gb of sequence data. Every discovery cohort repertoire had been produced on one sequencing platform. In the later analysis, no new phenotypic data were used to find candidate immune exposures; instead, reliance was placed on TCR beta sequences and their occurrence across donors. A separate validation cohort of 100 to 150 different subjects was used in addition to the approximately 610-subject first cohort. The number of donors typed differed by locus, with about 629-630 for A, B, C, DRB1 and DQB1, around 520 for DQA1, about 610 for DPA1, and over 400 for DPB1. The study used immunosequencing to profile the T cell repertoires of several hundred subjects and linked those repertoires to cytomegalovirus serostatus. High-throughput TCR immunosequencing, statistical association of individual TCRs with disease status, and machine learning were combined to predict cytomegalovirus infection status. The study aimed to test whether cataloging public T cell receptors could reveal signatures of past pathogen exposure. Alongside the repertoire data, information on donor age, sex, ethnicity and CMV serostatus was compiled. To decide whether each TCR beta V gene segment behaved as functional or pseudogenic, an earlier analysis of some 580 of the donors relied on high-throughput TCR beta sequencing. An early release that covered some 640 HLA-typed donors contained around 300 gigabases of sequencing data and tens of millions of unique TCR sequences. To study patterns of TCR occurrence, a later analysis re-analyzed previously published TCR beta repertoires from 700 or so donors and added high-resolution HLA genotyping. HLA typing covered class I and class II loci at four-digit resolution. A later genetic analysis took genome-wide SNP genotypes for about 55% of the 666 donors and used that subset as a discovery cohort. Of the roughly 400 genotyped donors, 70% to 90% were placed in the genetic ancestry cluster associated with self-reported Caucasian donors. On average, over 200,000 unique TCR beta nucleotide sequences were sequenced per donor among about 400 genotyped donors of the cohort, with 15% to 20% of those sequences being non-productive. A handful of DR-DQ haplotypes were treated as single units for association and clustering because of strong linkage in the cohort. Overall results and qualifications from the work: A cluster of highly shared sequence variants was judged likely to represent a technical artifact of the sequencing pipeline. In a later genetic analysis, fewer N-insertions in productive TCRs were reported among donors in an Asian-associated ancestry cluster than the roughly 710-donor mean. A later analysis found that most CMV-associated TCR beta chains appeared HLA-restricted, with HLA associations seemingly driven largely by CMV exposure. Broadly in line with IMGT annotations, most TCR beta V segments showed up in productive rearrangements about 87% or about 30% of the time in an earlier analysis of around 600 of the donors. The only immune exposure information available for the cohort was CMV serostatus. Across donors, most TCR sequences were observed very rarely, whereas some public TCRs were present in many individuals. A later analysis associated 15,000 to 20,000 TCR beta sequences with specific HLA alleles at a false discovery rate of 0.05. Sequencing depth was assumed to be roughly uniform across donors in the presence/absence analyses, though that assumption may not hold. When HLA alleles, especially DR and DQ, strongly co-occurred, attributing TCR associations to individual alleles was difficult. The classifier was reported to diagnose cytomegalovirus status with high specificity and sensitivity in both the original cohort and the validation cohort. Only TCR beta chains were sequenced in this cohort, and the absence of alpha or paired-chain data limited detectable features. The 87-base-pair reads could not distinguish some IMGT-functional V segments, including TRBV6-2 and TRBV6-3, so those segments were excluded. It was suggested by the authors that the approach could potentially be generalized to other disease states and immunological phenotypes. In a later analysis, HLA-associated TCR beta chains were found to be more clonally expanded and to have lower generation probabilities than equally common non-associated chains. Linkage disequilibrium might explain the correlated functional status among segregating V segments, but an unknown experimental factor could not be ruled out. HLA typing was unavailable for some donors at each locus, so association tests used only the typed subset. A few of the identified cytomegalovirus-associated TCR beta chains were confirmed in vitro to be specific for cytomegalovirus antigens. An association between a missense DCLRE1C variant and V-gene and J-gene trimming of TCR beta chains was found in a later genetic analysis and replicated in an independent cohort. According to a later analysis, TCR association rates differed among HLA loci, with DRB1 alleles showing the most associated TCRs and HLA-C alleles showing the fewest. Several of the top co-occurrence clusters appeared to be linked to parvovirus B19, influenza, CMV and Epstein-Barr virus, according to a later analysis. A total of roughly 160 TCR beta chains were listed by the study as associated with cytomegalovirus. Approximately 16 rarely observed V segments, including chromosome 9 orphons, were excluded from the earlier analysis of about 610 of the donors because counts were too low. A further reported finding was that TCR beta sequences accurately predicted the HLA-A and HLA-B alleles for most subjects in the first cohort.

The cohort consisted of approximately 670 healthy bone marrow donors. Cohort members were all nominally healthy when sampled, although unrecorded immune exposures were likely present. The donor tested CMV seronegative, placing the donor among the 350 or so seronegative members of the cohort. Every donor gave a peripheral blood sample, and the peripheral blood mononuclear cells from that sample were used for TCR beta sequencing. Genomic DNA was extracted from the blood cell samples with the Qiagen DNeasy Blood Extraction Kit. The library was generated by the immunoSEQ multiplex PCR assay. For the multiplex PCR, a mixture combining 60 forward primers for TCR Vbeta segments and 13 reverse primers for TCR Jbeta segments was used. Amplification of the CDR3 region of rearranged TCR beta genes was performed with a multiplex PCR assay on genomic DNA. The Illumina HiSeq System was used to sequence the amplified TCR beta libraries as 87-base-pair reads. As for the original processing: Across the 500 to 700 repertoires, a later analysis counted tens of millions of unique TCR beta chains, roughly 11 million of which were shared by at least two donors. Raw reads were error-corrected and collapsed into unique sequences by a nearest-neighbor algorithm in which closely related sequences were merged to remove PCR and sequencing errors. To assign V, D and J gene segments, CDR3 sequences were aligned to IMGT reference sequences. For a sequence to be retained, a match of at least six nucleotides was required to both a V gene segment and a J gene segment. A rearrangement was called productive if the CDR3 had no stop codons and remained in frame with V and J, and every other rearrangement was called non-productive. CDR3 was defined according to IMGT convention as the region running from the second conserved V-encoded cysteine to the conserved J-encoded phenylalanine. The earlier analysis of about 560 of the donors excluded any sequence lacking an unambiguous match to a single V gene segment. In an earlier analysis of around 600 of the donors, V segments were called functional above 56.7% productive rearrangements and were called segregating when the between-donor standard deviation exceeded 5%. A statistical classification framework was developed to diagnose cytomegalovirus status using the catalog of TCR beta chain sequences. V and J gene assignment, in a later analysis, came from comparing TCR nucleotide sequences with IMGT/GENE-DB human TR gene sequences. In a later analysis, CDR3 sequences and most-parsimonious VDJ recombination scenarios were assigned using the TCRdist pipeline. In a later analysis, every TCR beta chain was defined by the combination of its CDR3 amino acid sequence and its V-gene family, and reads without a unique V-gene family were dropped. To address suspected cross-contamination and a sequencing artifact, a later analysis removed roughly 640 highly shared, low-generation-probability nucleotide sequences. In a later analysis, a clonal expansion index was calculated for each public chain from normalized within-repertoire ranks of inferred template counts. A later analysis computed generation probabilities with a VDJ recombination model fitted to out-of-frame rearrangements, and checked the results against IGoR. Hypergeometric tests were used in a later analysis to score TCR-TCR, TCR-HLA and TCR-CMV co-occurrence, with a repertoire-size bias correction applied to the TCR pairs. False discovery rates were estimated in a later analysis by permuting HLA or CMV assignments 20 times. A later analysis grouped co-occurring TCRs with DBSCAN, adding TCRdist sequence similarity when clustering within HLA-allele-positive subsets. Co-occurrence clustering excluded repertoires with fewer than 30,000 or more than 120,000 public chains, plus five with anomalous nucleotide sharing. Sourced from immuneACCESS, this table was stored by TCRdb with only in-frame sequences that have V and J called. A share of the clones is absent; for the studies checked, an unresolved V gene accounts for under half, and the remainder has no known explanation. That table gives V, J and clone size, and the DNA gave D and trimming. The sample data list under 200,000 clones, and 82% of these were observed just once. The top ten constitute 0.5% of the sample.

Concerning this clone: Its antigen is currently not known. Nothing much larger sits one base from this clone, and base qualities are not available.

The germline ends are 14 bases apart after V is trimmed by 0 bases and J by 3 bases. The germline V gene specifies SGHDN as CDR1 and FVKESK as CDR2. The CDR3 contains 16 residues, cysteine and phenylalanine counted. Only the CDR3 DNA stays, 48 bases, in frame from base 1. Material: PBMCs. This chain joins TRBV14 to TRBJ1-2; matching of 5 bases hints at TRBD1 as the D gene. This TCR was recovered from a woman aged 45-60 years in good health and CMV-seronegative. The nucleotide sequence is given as TGTGCCAGCAGCCAAGAGGGGCCAGGTCGATACTATGGCTACACCTTC. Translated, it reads CASSQEGPGRYYGYTF.